The sequence of this T cell receptor (beta chain) was determined in a study of Graves' ophthalmopathy and Graves' hyperthyroidism. Study as a whole: Cases classed as stable hyperthyroidism had no ophthalmopathy within 18 months of follow-up. Notes on the study in general: Blood also contained most of the expanded thyroid clonotypes above 0.001 frequency.

On this clonotype: Antigen: not known.

Amplification targeted the TCR beta CDR3 regions, with RNA transcripts as the source material. The first round was an RT-PCR with HTBI primers, and the second round was a multiplex PCR. In TCRdb, the multiplex PCR reads were re-called with MiXCR into one record per CDR3 protein. The repertoire holds over a million distinct CDR3 sequences, less than 45% seen once, with 11% in the top ten. J gave up 1 base and V 7 bases, and 10 bases lay outside the gene matches. The CDR3 sequence is 15 residues long. Germline V gives CDR1 WSHSY, CDR2 SAAADI. The sequence derives from an adult man with Graves' hyperthyroidism. Specimen: peripheral blood or thyroid tissue (not recorded which). This chain uses TRBV10-2 with TRBJ2-7; 7 bases agree with TRBD2. The CDR3 bases are TGCGCCAGCAAGCTCGGGGCGGGAGTATCCTACGAGCAGTACTTC. Amino acid sequence: CASKLGAGVSYEQYF.